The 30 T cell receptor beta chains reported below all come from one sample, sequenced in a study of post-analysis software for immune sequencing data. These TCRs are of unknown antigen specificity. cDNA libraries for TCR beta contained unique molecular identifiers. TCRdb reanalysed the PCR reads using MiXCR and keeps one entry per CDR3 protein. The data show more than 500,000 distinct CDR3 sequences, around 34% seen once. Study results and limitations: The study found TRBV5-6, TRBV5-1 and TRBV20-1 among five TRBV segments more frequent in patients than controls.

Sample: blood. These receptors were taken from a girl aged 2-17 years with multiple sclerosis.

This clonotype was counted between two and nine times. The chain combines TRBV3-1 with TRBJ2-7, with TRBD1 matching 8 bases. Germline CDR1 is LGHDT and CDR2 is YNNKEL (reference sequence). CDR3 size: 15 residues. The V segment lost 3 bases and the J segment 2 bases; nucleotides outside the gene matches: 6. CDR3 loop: CASSQGTGPTYEQYF. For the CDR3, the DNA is TGTGCCAGCAGCCAGGGGACAGGACCTACCTACGAGCAGTACTTC.

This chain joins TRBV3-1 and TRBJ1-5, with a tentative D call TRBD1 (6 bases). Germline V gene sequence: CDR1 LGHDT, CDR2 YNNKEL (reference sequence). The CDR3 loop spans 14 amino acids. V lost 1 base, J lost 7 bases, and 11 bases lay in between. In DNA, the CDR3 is TGTGCCAGCAGCCAAGGGTCCGGGGGCCAGCCCCAGCATTTT. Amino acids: CASSQGSGGQPQHF.

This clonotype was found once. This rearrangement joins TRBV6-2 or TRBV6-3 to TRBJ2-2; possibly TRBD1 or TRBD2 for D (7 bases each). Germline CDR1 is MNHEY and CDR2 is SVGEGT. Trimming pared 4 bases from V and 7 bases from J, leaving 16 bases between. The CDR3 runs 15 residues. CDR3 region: CASSSQTGRVGELFF. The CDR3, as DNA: TGTGCCAGCAGTTCCCAGACAGGGAGGGTCGGGGAGCTGTTTTTT.

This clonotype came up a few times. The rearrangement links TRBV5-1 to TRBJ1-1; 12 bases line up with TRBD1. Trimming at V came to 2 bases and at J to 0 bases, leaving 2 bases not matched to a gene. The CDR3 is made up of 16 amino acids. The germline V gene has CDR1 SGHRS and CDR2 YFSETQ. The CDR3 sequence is CASSFGTGGLNTEAFF. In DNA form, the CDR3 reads TGCGCCAGCAGCTTCGGGACAGGGGGCTTGAACACTGAAGCTTTCTTT. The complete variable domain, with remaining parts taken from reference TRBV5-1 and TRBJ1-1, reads KAGVTQTPRYLIKTRGQQVTLSCSPISGHRSVSWYQQTPGQGLQFLFEYFSETQRNKGNFPGRFSGRQFSNSRSEMNVSTLELGDSALYLCASSFGTGGLNTEAFFGQGTRLTVV.

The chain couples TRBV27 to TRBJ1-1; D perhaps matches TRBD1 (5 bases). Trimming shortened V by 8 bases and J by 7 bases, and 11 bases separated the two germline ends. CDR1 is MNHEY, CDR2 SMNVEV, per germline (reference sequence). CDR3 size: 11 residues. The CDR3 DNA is TGTGCCAGCTCCTTGGGGGGTGAAGCTTTCTTT. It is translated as CASSLGGEAFF.

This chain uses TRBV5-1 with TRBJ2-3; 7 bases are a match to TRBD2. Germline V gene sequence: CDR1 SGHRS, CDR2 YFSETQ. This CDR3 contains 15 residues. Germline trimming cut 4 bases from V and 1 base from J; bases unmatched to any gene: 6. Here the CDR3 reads CASSTSSGGTDTQYF. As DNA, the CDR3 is TGCGCCAGCAGCACCTCCAGCGGGGGCACAGATACGCAGTATTTT.

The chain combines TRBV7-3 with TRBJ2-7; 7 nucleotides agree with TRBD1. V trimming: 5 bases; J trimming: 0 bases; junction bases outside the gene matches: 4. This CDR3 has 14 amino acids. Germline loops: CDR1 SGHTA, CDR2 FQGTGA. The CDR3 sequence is CASSVTGSSYEQYF. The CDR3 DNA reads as TGTGCCAGCAGCGTGACAGGGTCCTCCTACGAGCAGTACTTC. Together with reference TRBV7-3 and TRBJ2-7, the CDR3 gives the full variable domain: GAGVSQTPSNKVTEKGKYVELRCDPISGHTALYWYRQSLGQGPEFLIYFQGTGAADDSGLPNDRFFAVRPEGSVSTLKIQRTERGDSAVYLCASSVTGSSYEQYFGPGTRLTVT.

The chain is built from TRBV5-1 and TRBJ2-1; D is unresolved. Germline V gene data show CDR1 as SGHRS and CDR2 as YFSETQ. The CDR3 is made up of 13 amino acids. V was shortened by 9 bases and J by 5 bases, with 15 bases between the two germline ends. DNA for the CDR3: TGCGCCAACAAGGCATCCCTCCACAATGAGCAGTTCTTC. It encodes CANKASLHNEQFF.

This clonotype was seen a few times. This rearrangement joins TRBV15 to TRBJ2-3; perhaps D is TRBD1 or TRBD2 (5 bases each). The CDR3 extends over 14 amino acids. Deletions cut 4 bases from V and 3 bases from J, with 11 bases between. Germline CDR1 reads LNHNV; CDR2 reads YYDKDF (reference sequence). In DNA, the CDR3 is TGTGCCACCAGCAAGGGGACGAGTACAGATACGCAGTATTTT. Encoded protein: CATSKGTSTDTQYF.

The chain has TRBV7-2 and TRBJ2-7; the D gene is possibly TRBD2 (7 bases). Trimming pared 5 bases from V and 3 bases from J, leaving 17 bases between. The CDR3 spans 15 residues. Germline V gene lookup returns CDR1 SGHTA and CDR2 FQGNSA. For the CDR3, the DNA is TGTGCCAGCAGCCCCTATACAGGGAGGGTCTACGAGCAGTACTTC. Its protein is CASSPYTGRVYEQYF.

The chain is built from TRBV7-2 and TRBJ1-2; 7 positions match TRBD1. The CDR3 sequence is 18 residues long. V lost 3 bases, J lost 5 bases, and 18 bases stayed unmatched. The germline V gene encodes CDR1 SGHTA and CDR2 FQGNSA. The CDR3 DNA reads TGTGCCAGCAGCTTGAGGTCAGGGGGAGGCTCGACTTGGTATGGCTACACCTTC. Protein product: CASSLRSGGGSTWYGYTF.

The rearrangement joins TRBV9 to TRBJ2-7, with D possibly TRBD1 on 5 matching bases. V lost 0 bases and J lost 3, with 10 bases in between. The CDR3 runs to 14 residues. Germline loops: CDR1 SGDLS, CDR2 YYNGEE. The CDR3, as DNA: TGTGCCAGCAGCGTAGGCTCAGGGAACTACGAGCAGTACTTC. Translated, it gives CASSVGSGNYEQYF.

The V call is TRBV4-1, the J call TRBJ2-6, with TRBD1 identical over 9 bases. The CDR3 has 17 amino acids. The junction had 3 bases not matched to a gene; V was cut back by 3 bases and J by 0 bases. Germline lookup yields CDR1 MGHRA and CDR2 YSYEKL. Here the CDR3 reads CASSHGQGFSGANVLTF. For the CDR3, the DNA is TGCGCCAGCAGCCATGGACAGGGGTTCTCTGGGGCCAACGTCCTGACTTTC.

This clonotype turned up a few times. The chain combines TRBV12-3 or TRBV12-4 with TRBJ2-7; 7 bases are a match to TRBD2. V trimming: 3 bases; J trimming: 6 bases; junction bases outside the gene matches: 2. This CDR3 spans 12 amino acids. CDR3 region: CASSLTSTEQYF. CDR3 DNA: TGTGCCAGCAGTTTGACTAGCACCGAGCAGTACTTC.

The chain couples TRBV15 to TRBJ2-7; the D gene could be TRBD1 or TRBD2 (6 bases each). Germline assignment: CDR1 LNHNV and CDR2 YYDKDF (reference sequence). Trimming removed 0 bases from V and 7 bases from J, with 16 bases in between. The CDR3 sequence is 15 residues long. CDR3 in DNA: TGTGCCACCAGCAGAGATTATGGGGGGCCGAGGGAGCAGTACTTC. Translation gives CATSRDYGGPREQYF.

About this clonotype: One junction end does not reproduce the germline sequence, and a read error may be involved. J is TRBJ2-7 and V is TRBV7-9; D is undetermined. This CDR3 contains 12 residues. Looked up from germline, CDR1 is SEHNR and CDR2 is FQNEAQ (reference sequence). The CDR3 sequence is CASSHSPGERYF. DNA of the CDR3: TGTGCCAGCAGCCATTCCCCAGGAGAGCGGTACTTC.

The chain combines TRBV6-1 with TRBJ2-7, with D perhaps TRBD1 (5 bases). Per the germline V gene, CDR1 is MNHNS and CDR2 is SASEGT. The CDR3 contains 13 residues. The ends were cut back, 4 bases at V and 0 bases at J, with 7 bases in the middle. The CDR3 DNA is TGTGCCAGCAGTGGGACATTCTCCTACGAGCAGTACTTC. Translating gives CASSGTFSYEQYF.

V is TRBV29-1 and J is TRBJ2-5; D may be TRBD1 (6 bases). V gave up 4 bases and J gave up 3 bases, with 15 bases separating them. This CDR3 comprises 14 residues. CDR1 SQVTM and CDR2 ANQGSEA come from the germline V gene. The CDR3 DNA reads TGCAGCGTTGTTGGGGGCCAAGTCGAAGAGACCCAGTACTTC. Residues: CSVVGGQVEETQYF.

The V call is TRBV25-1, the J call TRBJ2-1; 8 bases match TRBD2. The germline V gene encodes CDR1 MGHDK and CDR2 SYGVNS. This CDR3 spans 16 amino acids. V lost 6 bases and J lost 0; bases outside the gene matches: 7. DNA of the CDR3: TGTGCCAGCAGGCCATTAGCGGGGAGCTCCTACAATGAGCAGTTCTTC. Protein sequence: CASRPLAGSSYNEQFF.

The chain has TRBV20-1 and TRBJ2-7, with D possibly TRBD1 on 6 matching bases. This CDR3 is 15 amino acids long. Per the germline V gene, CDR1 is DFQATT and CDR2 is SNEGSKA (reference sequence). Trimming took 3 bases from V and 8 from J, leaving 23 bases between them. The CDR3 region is CSASSSRELQGQQYF. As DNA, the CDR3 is TGCAGTGCTAGTAGCAGCCGGGAACTTCAGGGGCAGCAGTACTTC.

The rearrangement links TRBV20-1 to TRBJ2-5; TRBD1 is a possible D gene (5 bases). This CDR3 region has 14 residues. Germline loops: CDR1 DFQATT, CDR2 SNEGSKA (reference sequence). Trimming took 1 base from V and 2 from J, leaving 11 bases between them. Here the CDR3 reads CSARGGYRQETQYF. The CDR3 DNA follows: TGCAGTGCTAGAGGTGGGTACAGGCAAGAGACCCAGTACTTC.

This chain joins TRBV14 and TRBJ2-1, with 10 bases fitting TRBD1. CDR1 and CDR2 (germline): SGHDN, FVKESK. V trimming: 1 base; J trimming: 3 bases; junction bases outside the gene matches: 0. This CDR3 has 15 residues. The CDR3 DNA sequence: TGTGCCAGCAGCCAAGGGACAGGGGGCTACAATGAGCAGTTCTTC. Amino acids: CASSQGTGGYNEQFF.

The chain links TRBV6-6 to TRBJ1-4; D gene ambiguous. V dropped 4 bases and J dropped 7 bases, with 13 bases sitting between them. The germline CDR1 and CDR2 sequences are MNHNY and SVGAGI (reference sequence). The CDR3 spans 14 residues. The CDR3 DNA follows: TGTGCCAGCAGTTTGCCCGGAGTAGGTGAAAAACTGTTTTTT. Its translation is CASSLPGVGEKLFF.

CDR3 loop: CASSSARGVQVYTF. The CDR3 region has the DNA TGTGCCAGCAGCAGTGCAAGGGGCGTTCAGGTCTACACCTTC. The chain employs TRBV7-2 and TRBJ1-2; a weak D match, TRBD1 (5 bases). Germline lookup yields CDR1 SGHTA and CDR2 FQGNSA. The V end was cut by 5 bases, the J end by 10 bases, with 20 bases between. The CDR3 sequence is 14 residues long.

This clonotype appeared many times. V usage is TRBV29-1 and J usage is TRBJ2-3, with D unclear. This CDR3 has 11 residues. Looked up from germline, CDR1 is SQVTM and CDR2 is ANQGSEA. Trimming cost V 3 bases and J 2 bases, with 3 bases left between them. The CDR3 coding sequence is TGCAGCGTTGAGGTCACAGATACGCAGTATTTT. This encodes CSVEVTDTQYF.

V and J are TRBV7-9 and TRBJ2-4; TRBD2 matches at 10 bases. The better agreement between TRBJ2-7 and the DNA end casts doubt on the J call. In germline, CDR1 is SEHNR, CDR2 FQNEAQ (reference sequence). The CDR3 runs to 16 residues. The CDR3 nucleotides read TGTGCCAGCAGCTCCAGCGGGGGGGCCCTTTTCGACGAGCAGTACTTC. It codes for CASSSSGGALFDEQYF.

CDR3 region: CASSFSPGQETQYF. The CDR3 bases are TGTGCCAGCAGCTTCTCCCCGGGACAAGAGACCCAGTACTTC. The V gene is TRBV7-2, the J gene TRBJ2-5; perhaps TRBD2 as D (5 bases). The CDR3 runs 14 residues. The V end was cut by 3 bases, the J end by 2 bases, with 10 bases between. Germline CDR1 SGHTA, CDR2 FQGNSA. The full variable domain, in which reference TRBV7-2 and TRBJ2-5 provide the parts outside the CDR3, is GAGVSQSPSNKVTEKGKDVELRCDPISGHTALYWYRQSLGQGLEFLIYFQGNSAPDKSGLPSDRFSAERTGGSVSTLTIQRTQQEDSAVYLCASSFSPGQETQYFGPGTRLLVL.

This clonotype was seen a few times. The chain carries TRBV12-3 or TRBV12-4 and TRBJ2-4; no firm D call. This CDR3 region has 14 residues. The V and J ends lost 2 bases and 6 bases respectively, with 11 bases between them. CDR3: CASSLLSSPNIQYF. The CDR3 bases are TGTGCCAGCAGTTTATTGAGTAGTCCAAACATTCAGTACTTC.

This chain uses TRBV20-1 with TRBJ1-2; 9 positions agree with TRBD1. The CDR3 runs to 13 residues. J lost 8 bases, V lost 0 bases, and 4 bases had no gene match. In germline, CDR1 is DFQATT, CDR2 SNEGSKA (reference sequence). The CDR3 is CSAREGQGPGYTF. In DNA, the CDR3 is TGCAGTGCTAGAGAGGGACAGGGCCCCGGCTACACCTTC.

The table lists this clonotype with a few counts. DNA of the CDR3: TGTGCCAGCAGCTTGGGCCGTGTCACAGGGAGCCACGAGCAGTACTTC. This encodes CASSLGRVTGSHEQYF. The chain links TRBV7-8 to TRBJ2-7; D may be TRBD1 (6 bases). Germline CDR1 SGHVS, CDR2 FQNEAQ. CDR3 length: 16 amino acids. V lost 3 bases, J lost 5 bases, and 20 bases lay in between.